This TCR beta chain appears in the sequencing data of a study of shared clonotypes between healthy human individuals. Study-level background: Serving as donors were two women and a few men, whose ages spanned 18 to 49. General observations from the study: Relative to clonotypes present in all four donors, those not shared had lower generation probabilities. Sharing across a few donors was seen in 4% to 5.5% of naive CD4 clonotypes. Donors were few, which limited the genetic and exposure-history diversity represented.

CDR3 length equals 16 residues. Germline CDR1 SGHRS, CDR2 YFSETQ. The V and J ends lost 3 bases and 4 bases, in that order; junction bases with no gene match: 10. Sequencing used immunoSEQ multiplex PCR; TCRdb keeps in-frame clones, though not all of them. The table records approximately 620,000 clones, approximately 97% of them present only once. Comment on this clone: Its specificity is unknown.

Sequencing was done on a sample of naive CD4+ T cells sorted from blood. The subset denotes: CD45RA+ positively selected. This receptor was taken from a woman aged 25 to 45 in good health. The J gene is TRBJ1-3, the V gene TRBV5-1, with TRBD1 identical over 7 bases. Written as DNA, the CDR3 is TGCGCCAGCAGCTCAAACAGGGGAGGCCCAGGAAACACCATATATTTT. This encodes CASSSNRGGPGNTIYF.